One sample yielded the 21 T cell receptor beta chains listed below, sequenced in a study of a mutant IDH1 vaccine in newly diagnosed glioma. Time point: week 23, last vaccination. The content of each vaccine dose was 300 ug of mutant IDH1 20-mer peptide, and topical imiquimod accompanied it. Libraries were prepared by immunoSEQ multiplex PCR; TCRdb keeps only in-frame clonotypes and omits some of them. The data show 50,000 to 70,000 clones, approximately 87% seen once. The antigens for these receptors are not known. Sequenced material: PBMCs, taken from a glioma patient whose treatment included an IDH1 peptide vaccine. Receptor source: a man between 18 and 29 years old with glioma.

This clone was counted a single time. This chain uses TRBV6-6 with TRBJ1-5; D is uncertain. V lost 6 bases and J 1 base, leaving 4 bases between the germline ends. The CDR3 has 12 residues. Germline V CDR1 and CDR2: MNHNY, SVGAGI (reference sequence). CDR3 residues: CASRDSNQPQHF. DNA of the CDR3: TGTGCCAGCAGGGACAGCAATCAGCCCCAGCATTTT.

This clone was found many times. V is TRBV4-3 and J is TRBJ2-7; D is perhaps TRBD2 (5 bases). The CDR3 spans 13 residues. Germline loops: CDR1 LGHNA, CDR2 YSLEER. V dropped 0 bases and J dropped 7 bases, with 10 bases sitting between them. The CDR3 bases are TGCGCCAGCAGCCAAGATGGAGGAATGGAGCAGTACTTC. Its protein product is CASSQDGGMEQYF.

The chain uses TRBV2 and TRBJ1-5; D is possibly TRBD1 (6 bases). V was shortened by 8 bases and J by 3 bases, with 14 bases between the two germline ends. The CDR3 has 14 residues. The germline V gene has CDR1 SNHLY and CDR2 FYNNEI. The CDR3 DNA reads TGTGCCAGCGGGACACCCATGGCCAATCAGCCCCAGCATTTT. Encoded protein: CASGTPMANQPQHF.

This clone was seen a single time. V usage is TRBV7-2 and J usage is TRBJ2-2; 14 bases are a match to TRBD2. V shed 5 bases and J 0 bases; nucleotides not matched to a gene: 8. Germline CDR1 and CDR2: SGHTA and FQGNSA. This CDR3 is 19 amino acids long. The CDR3 DNA reads TGTGCCAGCAGCATGGGACTAGCGGGGGCACGGGCGAACACCGGGGAGCTGTTTTTT. Amino acids: CASSMGLAGARANTGELFF.

J is TRBJ2-7 and V is TRBV9; D unclear. Trimming took off 0 bases at V and 6 bases at J, with 13 bases between the two ends. Germline V CDR1 and CDR2: SGDLS, YYNGEE. This CDR3 comprises 14 residues. The CDR3 spells CASSVGSVSSEQYF. The CDR3 DNA follows: TGTGCCAGCAGCGTAGGGTCTGTCAGTAGCGAGCAGTACTTC.

The chain joins TRBV4-1 to TRBJ1-4, with 8 bases aligning to TRBD1. The CDR3 has 16 amino acids. The germline gives CDR1 MGHRA, CDR2 YSYEKL. V lost 1 base, J lost 2 bases, and 3 bases stayed unmatched. In nucleotides, the CDR3 is TGCGCCAGCAGCCAAGTTTACAGGGGGACTAATGAAAAACTGTTTTTT. This sequence encodes CASSQVYRGTNEKLFF.

V is TRBV19 and J is TRBJ1-2; D unresolved. Germline V CDR1 and CDR2: LNHDA, SQIVND (reference sequence). The CDR3 is made up of 16 amino acids. Trimming cost V 3 bases and J 2 bases, with 16 bases left between them. CDR3: CASSMVATRPNYGYTF. The CDR3 coding sequence is TGTGCCAGTAGTATGGTGGCCACCCGGCCGAACTATGGCTACACCTTC.

The chain joins TRBV11-2 to TRBJ1-1, with D possibly being TRBD1 (5 bases). This CDR3 spans 14 amino acids. Germline CDR1 reads SGHAT; CDR2 reads FQNNGV. The germline V and J ends were trimmed by 2 bases and 1 base, with 8 bases remaining between them. The DNA for the CDR3 is TGTGCCAGCAGCTTAAGCGACAGGAACACTGAAGCTTTCTTT. Translation gives CASSLSDRNTEAFF.

The chain has TRBV7-2 and TRBJ1-2, with no clear D. Germline assignment: CDR1 SGHTA and CDR2 FQGNSA. The V end was cut by 1 base, the J end by 2 bases, with 2 bases between. CDR3 length equals 12 residues. The CDR3 nucleotides read TGTGCCAGCAGCTTAGTAAACTATGGCTACACCTTC. This gives the protein CASSLVNYGYTF. The whole variable domain, remainder taken from reference TRBV7-2 and TRBJ1-2, is GAGVSQSPSNKVTEKGKDVELRCDPISGHTALYWYRQSLGQGLEFLIYFQGNSAPDKSGLPSDRFSAERTGGSVSTLTIQRTQQEDSAVYLCASSLVNYGYTFGSGTRLTVV.

CDR3 DNA: TGTGCCTCGAATTCTGGCGAGACCCAGTACTTC. Translating gives CASNSGETQYF. The V and J genes are TRBV18 and TRBJ2-5; D remains unclear. This CDR3 has 11 residues. CDR1 is KGHSH, CDR2 LQKENI, per germline. V was shortened by 11 bases and J by 5 bases, with 12 bases between the two germline ends.

The rearrangement links TRBV7-9 to TRBJ1-2; D unresolved. Germline V lookup: CDR1 SEHNR, CDR2 FQNEAQ (reference sequence). V lost 2 bases, J lost 0 bases, and 7 bases lay in between. The CDR3 contains 14 residues. The CDR3 spells CASSLKVANYGYTF. The CDR3 DNA reads as TGTGCCAGCAGCTTAAAGGTAGCTAACTATGGCTACACCTTC.

The CDR3 protein is CASSSPWGMNTEAFF. CDR3 sequence (DNA): TGTGCCAGCAGTTCCCCCTGGGGGATGAACACTGAAGCTTTCTTT. V and J are TRBV27 and TRBJ1-1; a weak D match, TRBD1 (5 bases). Germline lookup yields CDR1 MNHEY and CDR2 SMNVEV (reference sequence). This CDR3 spans 15 amino acids. V shed 4 bases and J shed 0 bases, with 12 bases lying between them.

V usage is TRBV7-9 and J usage is TRBJ2-1; 14 bases match TRBD2. The ends lost 6 bases at V and 10 bases at J; junction bases unmatched: 8. Germline V gene sequence: CDR1 SEHNR, CDR2 FQNEAQ (reference sequence). The CDR3 contains 15 residues. The CDR3 DNA reads as TGTGCCAGCAGTTCGGGACTAGCGGGAGCTGACGAGCAGTTCTTC. This translates into CASSSGLAGADEQFF. Drawing the rest from reference TRBV7-9 and TRBJ2-1, the complete variable domain is DTGVSQNPRHKITKRGQNVTFRCDPISEHNRLYWYRQTLGQGPEFLTYFQNEAQLEKSRLLSDRFSAERPKGSFSTLEIQRTEQGDSAMYLCASSSGLAGADEQFFGPGTRLTVL.

This rearrangement joins TRBV6-6 to TRBJ1-4; 7 nucleotides align to TRBD1. V was pared by 6 bases and J by 2 bases, with 3 bases of the junction left unmatched. CDR1 and CDR2 (germline): MNHNY, SVGAGI (reference sequence). The CDR3 is 14 amino acids. Here the CDR3 reads CASSRGGTNEKLFF. Here the CDR3 DNA reads TGTGCCAGCAGCCGAGGGGGCACTAATGAAAAACTGTTTTTT.

The chain has TRBV5-6 and TRBJ2-7; D may be TRBD1 or TRBD2 (6 bases each). CDR3 length equals 17 residues. Per germline, CDR1 SGHDT and CDR2 YYEEEE. V lost 3 bases to trimming and J lost 3 bases, with 22 bases between them. The CDR3 sequence is CASSSFFTGGVFYEQYF. The CDR3 DNA follows: TGTGCCAGCAGCTCCTTCTTTACCGGGGGCGTCTTCTACGAGCAGTACTTC.

The genes are TRBV11-3 and TRBJ2-2, with 9 positions matching TRBD1. Germline values: CDR1 SGHNT, CDR2 YENEEA. CDR3 length equals 17 residues. With 5 bases clipped from V and 5 bases from J, the junction kept 12 bases outside the gene matches. The CDR3 region is CASSHSWDRESTGELFF. In DNA form, the CDR3 reads TGTGCCAGCAGCCACAGTTGGGACAGGGAATCAACCGGGGAGCTGTTTTTT.

J is TRBJ1-3 and V is TRBV15; D possibly corresponds to TRBD1 (5 bases). Germline CDR1 and CDR2: LNHNV and YYDKDF (reference sequence). The CDR3 loop spans 14 amino acids. V lost 3 bases and J lost 1, with 7 bases in between. The CDR3 is CATSRGVSGNTIYF. The CDR3 DNA reads TGTGCCACCAGCAGGGGGGTATCTGGAAACACCATATATTTT.

This sequence joins TRBV18 and TRBJ1-1; D might be TRBD1 (5 bases). Germline-derived CDR1 and CDR2 are KGHSH and LQKENI. V lost 3 bases and J 0 bases, leaving 14 bases between the germline ends. The CDR3 loop spans 16 amino acids. Written as DNA, the CDR3 is TGTGCCAGCTCACCGATGGGGGGAGTCTTGAACACTGAAGCTTTCTTT. The encoded protein is CASSPMGGVLNTEAFF.

The chain carries TRBV6-5 and TRBJ2-7; 13 nucleotides line up with TRBD2. This CDR3 is 14 amino acids long. CDR1 is MNHEY, CDR2 SVGAGI, per germline. With V trimmed by 7 bases and J by 6 bases, 6 bases remained unmatched. CDR3 amino acids: CASTGWTSGSEQYF. The CDR3 DNA is TGTGCCAGCACCGGGTGGACTAGCGGGAGCGAGCAGTACTTC.

The chain couples TRBV9 to TRBJ1-2, with D perhaps matching TRBD1 (6 bases). In germline, CDR1 is SGDLS, CDR2 YYNGEE. Trimming removed 3 bases at V and 1 base at J, with 16 bases between. There are 16 residues in the CDR3. As DNA, the CDR3 is TGTGCCAGCAGCGCCCGGGGGGCGGTATATAACTATGGCTACACCTTC. Its protein product is CASSARGAVYNYGYTF.

V gene TRBV11-2 combines with J gene TRBJ1-1, with D perhaps matching TRBD1 (5 bases). Germline V CDR1 and CDR2: SGHAT, FQNNGV. V shed 4 bases and J shed 0 bases, with 9 bases lying between them. This CDR3 is built from 14 residues. CDR3 DNA sequence: TGTGCCAGCAGCTCCCTAGGGGTGAACACTGAAGCTTTCTTT. This gives the protein CASSSLGVNTEAFF.